This T cell receptor beta chain emerged from a study of shared clonotypes between healthy human individuals. Study-wide context: Samples came from a couple of female and a few male donors aged 18 to 49.

Cells designated naive CD8 were CD45RO-negative and were positively selected for CCR7, with terminally differentiated effector memory CD45RA+ cells excluded. The data were produced by immunoSEQ multiplex PCR, yet TCRdb's version contains in-frame clones alone and is incomplete. In the table there are over 750,000 clones, about 96% of which are singletons. The CDR3 consists of 16 residues. After removal of 5 bases from V and 9 bases from J, the junction contained 12 bases not matched to a gene. Germline CDR1 is LNHNV and CDR2 is YYDKDF (reference sequence). V gene TRBV15 combines with J gene TRBJ2-2, with TRBD2 matching 10 bases. Sequenced: naive CD8+ T cells sorted from blood. The TCR sequence derives from a man under 40 in good health. CDR3 residues: CATSPQREGRGRELFF. CDR3 sequence (DNA): TGTGCCACCAGCCCCCAGCGGGAGGGCCGAGGGCGGGAGCTGTTTTTT.